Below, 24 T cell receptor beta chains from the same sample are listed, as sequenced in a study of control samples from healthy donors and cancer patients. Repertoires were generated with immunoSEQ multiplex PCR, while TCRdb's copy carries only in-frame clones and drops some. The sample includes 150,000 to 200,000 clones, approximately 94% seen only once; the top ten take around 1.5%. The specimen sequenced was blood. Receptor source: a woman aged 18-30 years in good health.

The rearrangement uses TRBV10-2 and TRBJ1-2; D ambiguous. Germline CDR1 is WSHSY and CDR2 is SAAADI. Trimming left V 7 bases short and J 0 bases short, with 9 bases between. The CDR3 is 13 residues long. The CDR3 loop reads CASTPGANYGYTF. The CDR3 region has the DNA TGCGCCAGCACCCCGGGAGCTAACTATGGCTACACCTTC.

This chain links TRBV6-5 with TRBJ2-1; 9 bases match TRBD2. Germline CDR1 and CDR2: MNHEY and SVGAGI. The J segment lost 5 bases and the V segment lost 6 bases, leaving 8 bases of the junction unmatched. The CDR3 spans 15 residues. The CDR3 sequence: CASSRGTSLDNEQFF. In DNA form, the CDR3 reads TGTGCCAGCAGCCGCGGGACTAGCTTAGACAATGAGCAGTTCTTC.

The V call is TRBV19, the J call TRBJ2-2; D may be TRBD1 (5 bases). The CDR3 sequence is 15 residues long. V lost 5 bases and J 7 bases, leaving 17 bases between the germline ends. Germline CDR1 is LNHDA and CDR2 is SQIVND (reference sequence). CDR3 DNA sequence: TGTGCCAGTAGTCCTTCCCCCTCAGGGTTCGGGGAGCTGTTTTTT. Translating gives CASSPSPSGFGELFF.

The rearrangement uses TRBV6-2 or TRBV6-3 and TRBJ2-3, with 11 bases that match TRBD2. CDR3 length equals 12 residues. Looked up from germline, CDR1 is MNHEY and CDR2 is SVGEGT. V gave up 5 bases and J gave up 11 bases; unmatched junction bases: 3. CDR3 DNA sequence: TGTGCCAGCAGTCGAGGACTAGCGGGGCAGTATTTT. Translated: CASSRGLAGQYF.

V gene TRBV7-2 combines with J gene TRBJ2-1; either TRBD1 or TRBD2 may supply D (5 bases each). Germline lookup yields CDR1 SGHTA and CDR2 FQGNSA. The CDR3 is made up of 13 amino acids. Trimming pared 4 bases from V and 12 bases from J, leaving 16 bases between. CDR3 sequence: CASSWDRWQWQFF. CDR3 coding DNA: TGTGCCAGCAGCTGGGACCGCTGGCAATGGCAGTTCTTC.

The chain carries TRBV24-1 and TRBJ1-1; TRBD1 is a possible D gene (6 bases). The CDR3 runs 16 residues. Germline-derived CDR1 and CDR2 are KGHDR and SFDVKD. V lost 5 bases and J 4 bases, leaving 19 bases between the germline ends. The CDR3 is CATSASGAGASTEAFF. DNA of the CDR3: TGTGCCACCAGTGCCTCAGGGGCAGGGGCGAGCACTGAAGCTTTCTTT.

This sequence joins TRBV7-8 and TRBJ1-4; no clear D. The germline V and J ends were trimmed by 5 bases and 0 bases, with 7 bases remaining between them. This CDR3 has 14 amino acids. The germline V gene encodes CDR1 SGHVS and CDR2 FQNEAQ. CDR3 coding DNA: TGTGCCAGCAGCCCTAGGGCAACTAATGAAAAACTGTTTTTT. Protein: CASSPRATNEKLFF.

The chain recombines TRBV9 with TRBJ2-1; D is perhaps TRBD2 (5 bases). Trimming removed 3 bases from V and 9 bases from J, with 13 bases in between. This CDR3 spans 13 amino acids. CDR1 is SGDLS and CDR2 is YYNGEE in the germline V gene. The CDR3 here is CASSASPEGEQFF. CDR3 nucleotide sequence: TGTGCCAGCAGCGCGAGCCCCGAGGGTGAGCAGTTCTTC.

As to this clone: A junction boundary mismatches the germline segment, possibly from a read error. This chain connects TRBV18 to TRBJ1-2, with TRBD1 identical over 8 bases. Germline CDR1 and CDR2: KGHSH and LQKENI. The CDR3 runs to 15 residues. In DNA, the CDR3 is TGTGCCAGCTCTCCACCCGGACAGGGTAGTGATGGCTACACCTTC. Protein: CASSPPGQGSDGYTF.

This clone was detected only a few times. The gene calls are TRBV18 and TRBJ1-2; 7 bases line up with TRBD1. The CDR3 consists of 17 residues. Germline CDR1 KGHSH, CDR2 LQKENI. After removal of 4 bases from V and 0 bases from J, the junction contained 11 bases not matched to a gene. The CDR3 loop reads CASSRGTAGLTNYGYTF. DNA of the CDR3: TGTGCCAGCTCACGGGGGACAGCGGGCCTTACTAACTATGGCTACACCTTC.

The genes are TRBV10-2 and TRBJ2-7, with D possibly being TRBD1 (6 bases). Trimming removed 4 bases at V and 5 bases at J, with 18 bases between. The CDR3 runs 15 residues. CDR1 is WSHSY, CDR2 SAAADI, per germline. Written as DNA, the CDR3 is TGCGCCAGCAGTGCCGCCACCCGCACAGGGAACGAGCAGTACTTC. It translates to CASSAATRTGNEQYF.

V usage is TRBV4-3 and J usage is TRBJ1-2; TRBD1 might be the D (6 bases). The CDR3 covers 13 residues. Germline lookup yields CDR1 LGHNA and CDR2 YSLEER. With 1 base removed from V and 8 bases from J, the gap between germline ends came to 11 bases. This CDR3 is CASSQATGEGYTF. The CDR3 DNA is TGCGCCAGCAGCCAAGCGACAGGAGAAGGCTACACCTTC.

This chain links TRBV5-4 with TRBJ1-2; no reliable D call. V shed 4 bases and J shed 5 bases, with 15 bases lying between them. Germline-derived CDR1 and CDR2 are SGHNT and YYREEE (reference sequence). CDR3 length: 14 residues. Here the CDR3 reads CASSLEGSLYGYTF. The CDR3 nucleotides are TGTGCCAGCAGCCTCGAAGGCAGCTTATATGGCTACACCTTC.

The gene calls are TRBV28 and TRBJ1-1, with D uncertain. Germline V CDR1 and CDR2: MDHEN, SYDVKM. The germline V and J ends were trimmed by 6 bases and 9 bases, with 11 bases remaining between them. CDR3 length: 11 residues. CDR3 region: CASRRDEKAFF. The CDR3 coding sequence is TGTGCCAGCAGAAGGGATGAGAAAGCTTTCTTT.

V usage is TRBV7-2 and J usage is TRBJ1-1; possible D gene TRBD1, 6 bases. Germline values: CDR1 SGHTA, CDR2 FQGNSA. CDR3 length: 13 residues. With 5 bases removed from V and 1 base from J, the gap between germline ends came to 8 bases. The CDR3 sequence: CASSQQGNTEAFF. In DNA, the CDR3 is TGTGCCAGCAGCCAACAGGGGAACACTGAAGCTTTCTTT. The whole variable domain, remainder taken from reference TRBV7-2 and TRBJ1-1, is GAGVSQSPSNKVTEKGKDVELRCDPISGHTALYWYRQSLGQGLEFLIYFQGNSAPDKSGLPSDRFSAERTGGSVSTLTIQRTQQEDSAVYLCASSQQGNTEAFFGQGTRLTVV.

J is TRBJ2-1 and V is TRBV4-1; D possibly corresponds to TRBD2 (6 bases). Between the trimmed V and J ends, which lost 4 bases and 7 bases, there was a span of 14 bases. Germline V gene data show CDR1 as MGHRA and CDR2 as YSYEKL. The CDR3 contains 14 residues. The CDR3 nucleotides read TGCGCCAGCAGCCGACCGACGGAGGGGAATGAGCAGTTCTTC. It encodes CASSRPTEGNEQFF.

The CDR3 DNA follows: TGTGCCACAAGGGTGTTCGTTAACTATGGCTACACCTTC. This translates into CATRVFVNYGYTF. The V and J genes are TRBV6-6 and TRBJ1-2; D gene ambiguous. This CDR3 spans 13 amino acids. V was shortened by 10 bases and J by 1 base, with 13 bases between the two germline ends. From germline, CDR1 is MNHNY and CDR2 SVGAGI (reference sequence).

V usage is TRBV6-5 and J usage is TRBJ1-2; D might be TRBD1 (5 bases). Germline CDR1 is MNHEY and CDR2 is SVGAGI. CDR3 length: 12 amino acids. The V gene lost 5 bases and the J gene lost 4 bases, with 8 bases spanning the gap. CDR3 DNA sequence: TGTGCCAGCAGTCAGGGTGCCTATGGCTACACCTTC. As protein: CASSQGAYGYTF.

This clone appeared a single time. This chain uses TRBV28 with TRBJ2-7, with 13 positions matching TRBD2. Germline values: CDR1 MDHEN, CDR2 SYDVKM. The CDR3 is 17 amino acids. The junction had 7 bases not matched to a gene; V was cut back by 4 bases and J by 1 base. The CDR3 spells CASSSFWTSGRSYEQYF. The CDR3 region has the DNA TGTGCCAGCAGTTCATTCTGGACTAGCGGGAGATCCTACGAGCAGTACTTC.

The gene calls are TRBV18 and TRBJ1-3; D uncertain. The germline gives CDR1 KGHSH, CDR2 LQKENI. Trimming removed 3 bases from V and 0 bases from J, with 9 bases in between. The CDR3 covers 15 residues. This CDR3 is CASSPQRPSGNTIYF. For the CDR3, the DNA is TGTGCCAGCTCACCCCAGAGACCCTCTGGAAACACCATATATTTT.

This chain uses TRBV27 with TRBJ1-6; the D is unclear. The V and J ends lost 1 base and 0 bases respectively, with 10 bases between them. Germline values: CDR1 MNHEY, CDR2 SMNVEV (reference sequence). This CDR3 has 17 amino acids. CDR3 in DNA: TGTGCCAGCAGTTTATACACAGTGAGCTCCTATAATTCACCCCTCCACTTT. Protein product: CASSLYTVSSYNSPLHF.

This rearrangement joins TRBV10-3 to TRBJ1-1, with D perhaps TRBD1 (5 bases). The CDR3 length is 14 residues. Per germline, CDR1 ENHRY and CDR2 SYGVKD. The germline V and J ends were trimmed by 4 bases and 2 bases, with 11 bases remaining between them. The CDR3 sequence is CAISAAGGNTEAFF. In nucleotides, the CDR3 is TGTGCCATCAGTGCAGCCGGGGGTAACACTGAAGCTTTCTTT.

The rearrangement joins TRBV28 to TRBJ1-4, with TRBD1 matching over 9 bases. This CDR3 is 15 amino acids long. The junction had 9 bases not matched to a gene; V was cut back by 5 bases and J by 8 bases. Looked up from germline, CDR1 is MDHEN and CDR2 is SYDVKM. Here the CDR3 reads CASSEPGQGGEKLFF. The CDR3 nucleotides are TGTGCCAGCAGTGAACCGGGACAGGGCGGGGAAAAACTGTTTTTT.

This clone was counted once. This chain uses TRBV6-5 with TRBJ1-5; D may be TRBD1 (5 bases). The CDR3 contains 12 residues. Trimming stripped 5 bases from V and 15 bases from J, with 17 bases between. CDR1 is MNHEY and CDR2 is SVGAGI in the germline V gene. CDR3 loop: CASSKSGTGWHF. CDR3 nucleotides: TGTGCCAGCAGTAAGTCCGGGACTGGATGGCATTTT.